This T cell receptor (beta chain) was retrieved from a study of CD8 T cells in Susac syndrome. CDR3 length: 16 residues. V lost 5 bases to trimming and J lost 8 bases, with 25 bases between them. Germline CDR1 reads SGHDT; CDR2 reads YYEEEE. RNA was extracted with the RNeasy kit, and a quantity of about 0.45 to 1 ug was reverse transcribed using random hexamers. The immunoSEQ assay covered 54 Vbeta and 13 Jbeta segments for CDR3. TCRdb reprocessed the immunoSEQ multiplex PCR reads with MiXCR, giving one entry per CDR3 protein. The profile shows about 120,000 distinct CDR3 sequences, about 93% of them singletons.

The receptor was isolated from a human donor in good health. The sequencing sample was made of CD4+ T cells from PBMCs. V gene TRBV5-6 combines with J gene TRBJ1-2; D is unclear. CDR3 sequence (DNA): TGTGCCAGCAGACTTTTTTCACGCAGTGGAGCGCTCGGCTACACCTTC. It encodes CASRLFSRSGALGYTF. The full variable domain, its missing parts supplied by reference TRBV5-6 and TRBJ1-2, is DAGVTQSPTHLIKTRGQQVTLRCSPKSGHDTVSWYQQALGQGPQFIFQYYEEEERQRGNFPDRFSGHQFPNYSSELNVNALLLGDSALYLCASRLFSRSGALGYTFGSGTRLTVV.